This T cell receptor (beta chain) was obtained from a study of cytomegalovirus exposure and HLA in healthy donors (TCRdb year 2017). For context, the study as a whole: In an earlier analysis of approximately 500 of the donors, 250 to 350 Gb of sequence data and approximately 120 million unique TCR beta sequences from about 179 million T cells were reported. Roughly 300 gigabases of sequencing data and approximately 93 million unique TCR sequences were included in an early release covering under 650 HLA-typed donors. The genetic ancestry cluster associated with self-reported Caucasian donors included 80% to 90% of the 398 genotyped donors. The study was designed to test whether signatures of past pathogen exposure could be identified by cataloging public T cell receptors. The study profiled the T cell repertoires of 500 to 800 subjects by immunosequencing and related them to cytomegalovirus serostatus. Along with the approximately 650-subject first cohort, a separate validation cohort of over 90 different subjects was used. High-throughput TCR immunosequencing, statistical association of individual TCRs with disease status, and machine learning were combined to predict cytomegalovirus infection status. To study patterns of TCR occurrence, a later analysis re-analyzed previously published TCR beta repertoires from 700 or so donors and added high-resolution HLA genotyping. Rather than drawing on any new phenotypic data, the later analysis identified candidate immune exposures from TCR beta sequences and the way those sequences occurred across donors. To decide whether each TCR beta V gene segment behaved as functional or pseudogenic, an earlier analysis of fewer than 750 of the donors relied on high-throughput TCR beta sequencing. Donor age, sex, ethnicity and CMV serostatus were compiled together with the repertoire data. In a later genetic analysis, genome-wide SNP genotypes for about 55% of the roughly 700 donors were used, and that subset was treated as a discovery cohort. All discovery cohort repertoires had been generated on a single sequencing platform. HLA typing included class I and class II loci at four-digit resolution. The number of donors typed differed by locus, with roughly 620-640 for A, B, C, DRB1 and DQB1, roughly 520 for DQA1, some 570 for DPA1, and some 450 for DPB1. Because of strong linkage in the cohort, roughly five DR-DQ haplotypes were treated as single units for association and clustering. On average, roughly 250,000 unique TCR beta nucleotide sequences were sequenced per donor among 300 to 500 genotyped donors of the cohort, with roughly 18% of those sequences being non-productive. Findings and caveats that apply to the study as a whole: In this cohort, only TCR beta chains were sequenced, and detectable features were limited by the absence of alpha or paired-chain data. The authors suggested that the approach could potentially be extended to other disease states and immunological phenotypes. In the study, approximately 160 TCR beta chains were listed as associated with cytomegalovirus. A later genetic analysis reported fewer N-insertions in productive TCRs among donors in an Asian-associated ancestry cluster than the roughly 670-donor mean. A later analysis found that most CMV-associated TCR beta chains appeared HLA-restricted, with HLA associations seemingly driven largely by CMV exposure. Specific HLA alleles were associated with 15,000 to 20,000 TCR beta sequences at a false discovery rate of 0.05 in a later analysis. Some IMGT-functional V segments, including TRBV6-2 and TRBV6-3, could not be distinguished by the 87-base-pair reads and were therefore excluded. Across donors, most TCR sequences were observed very rarely, whereas some public TCRs were present in many individuals. Sequencing depth was assumed to be roughly uniform across donors in the presence/absence analyses, though that assumption may not hold. In a later analysis, TCR association rates were found to vary across HLA loci, with the most associated TCRs seen for DRB1 alleles and the fewest for HLA-C alleles. When HLA alleles, especially DR and DQ, strongly co-occurred, attributing TCR associations to individual alleles was difficult. According to a later analysis, parvovirus B19, influenza, CMV and Epstein-Barr virus appeared linked to several top co-occurrence clusters. A further reported finding was that TCR beta sequences accurately predicted the HLA-A and HLA-B alleles for most subjects in the first cohort. Correlated functional status among segregating V segments might be attributable to linkage disequilibrium, but an unknown experimental factor could not be ruled out. A group of highly shared sequence variants was considered likely to be a technical artifact of the sequencing pipeline. Because HLA typing was unavailable for some donors at each locus, only the typed subset was used in association tests. The classifier was reported to diagnose cytomegalovirus status with high specificity and sensitivity in both the original and validation cohorts. Immune exposure information for the cohort was limited to CMV serostatus. In a later analysis, HLA-associated TCR beta chains were found to be more clonally expanded and to have lower generation probabilities than equally common non-associated chains. In vitro tests confirmed that a few of the cytomegalovirus-associated TCR beta chains recognize cytomegalovirus antigens. An association between a missense DCLRE1C variant and V-gene and J-gene trimming of TCR beta chains was found in a later genetic analysis and replicated in an independent cohort. In an earlier analysis of fewer than 750 of the donors, most TCR beta V segments were observed in productive rearrangements about 90% or about 30% of the time, broadly matching IMGT annotations. Because counts were too low, roughly 18 rarely observed V segments, including chromosome 9 orphons, were left out of the earlier analysis of 587 of the donors.

Notes on this clone: It has no known antigen specificity. Nothing much larger sits one base from this clone, and base qualities are not available.

Cut back by 7 bases and 2 bases, the V and J ends lie 9 bases apart. Per the germline V gene (reference sequence), LNHDA is the CDR1 and SQIVND is the CDR2. Inclusive of the bounding cysteine and phenylalanine, the CDR3 is 13 residues long. Left in the record is the CDR3 DNA by itself, 39 bases read in frame from the first base. In total, approximately 690 healthy bone marrow donors made up the cohort. At the time of sampling, every cohort member was nominally healthy, though immune exposures that went unrecorded were likely present. The donor was CMV seropositive and belonged to the group of 250 to 300 seropositive cohort members. A peripheral blood sample was collected from each donor, and TCR beta sequencing was performed on peripheral blood mononuclear cells. Genomic DNA extraction from the blood cell samples was performed with the Qiagen DNeasy Blood Extraction Kit. The library was generated by the immunoSEQ multiplex PCR assay. The multiplex PCR relied on a mix of 60 forward primers for TCR Vbeta segments and 13 reverse primers for TCR Jbeta segments. The CDR3 region of rearranged TCR beta genes was amplified from genomic DNA by a multiplex PCR assay. Amplified TCR beta libraries were sequenced as 87-base-pair reads on the Illumina HiSeq System. On the study's bioinformatics: In a later analysis, roughly 80 million unique TCR beta chains were counted across the 500 to 850 repertoires, and roughly 10 million of these chains were shared by at least two donors. Raw reads were error-corrected and collapsed into unique sequences with a nearest-neighbor algorithm that merged closely related sequences to remove PCR and sequencing errors. CDR3 sequences were aligned to IMGT reference sequences to assign V, D and J gene segments. For a sequence to be retained, a match of at least six nucleotides to both a V gene segment and a J gene segment was required. Rearrangements were called productive when the CDR3 lacked stop codons and stayed in frame with V and J; all others were non-productive. CDR3 was defined according to IMGT convention as the region running from the second conserved V-encoded cysteine to the conserved J-encoded phenylalanine. The earlier analysis of 500 to 600 of the donors excluded sequences that lacked an unambiguous match to a single V gene segment. An earlier analysis of under 750 of the donors called V segments functional above 56.7% productive rearrangements and segregating when the between-donor standard deviation exceeded 5%. A statistical classification framework was built for diagnosing cytomegalovirus status from the catalog of TCR beta chain sequences. In a later analysis, TCR nucleotide sequences were compared against IMGT/GENE-DB human TR gene sequences so that V and J genes could be assigned. Using the TCRdist pipeline, a later analysis assigned CDR3 sequences along with most-parsimonious VDJ recombination scenarios. A later analysis defined each TCR beta chain by its CDR3 amino acid sequence plus V-gene family, and excluded reads lacking a unique V-gene family. To address suspected cross-contamination and a sequencing artifact, a later analysis removed some 620 highly shared, low-generation-probability nucleotide sequences. In a later analysis, a clonal expansion index was calculated for each public chain from normalized within-repertoire ranks of inferred template counts. In a later analysis, generation probabilities were computed using a VDJ recombination model fitted to out-of-frame rearrangements, and the results were checked against IGoR. In a later analysis, hypergeometric tests were used to score TCR-TCR, TCR-HLA and TCR-CMV co-occurrence, with a repertoire-size bias correction applied to TCR pairs. False discovery rates were estimated in a later analysis by permuting HLA or CMV assignments 20 times. In a later analysis, co-occurring TCRs were grouped using DBSCAN, and TCRdist sequence similarity was added for clustering within HLA-allele-positive subsets. Repertoires with fewer than 30,000 or more than 120,000 public chains were left out of co-occurrence clustering, as were several repertoires with anomalous nucleotide sharing. TCRdb obtained this table from immuneACCESS and retained in-frame rearrangements with V and J assigned. These tables miss some clones; where compared with another copy, unresolved V genes account for less than half of the shortfall, and the remainder is unexplained. The D gene and trimming were derived from the DNA, and the V and J assignments and clone size from that table. The sample table lists under 140,000 clones, over 65% of them with a count of one. Of the sample, 13% is held by the ten largest clones.

The chain is encoded by TRBV19 joined to TRBJ1-3; perhaps TRBD1 is the D gene, with 6 bases matching. The specimen was PBMCs. The receptor comes from a man aged 25 to 45 in good health and CMV-seropositive. DNA sequence: TGTGCCAGTACCCCAGGGGCTGGAAACACCATATATTTT. The resulting protein is CASTPGAGNTIYF.